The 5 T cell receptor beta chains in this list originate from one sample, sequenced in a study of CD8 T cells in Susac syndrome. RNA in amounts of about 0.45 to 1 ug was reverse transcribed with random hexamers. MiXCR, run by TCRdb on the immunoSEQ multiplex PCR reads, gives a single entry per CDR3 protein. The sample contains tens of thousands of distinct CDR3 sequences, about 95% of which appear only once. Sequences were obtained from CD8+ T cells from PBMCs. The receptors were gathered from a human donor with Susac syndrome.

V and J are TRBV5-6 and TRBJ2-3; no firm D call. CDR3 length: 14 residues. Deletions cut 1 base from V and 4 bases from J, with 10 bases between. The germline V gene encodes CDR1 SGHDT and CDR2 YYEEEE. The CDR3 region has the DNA TGTGCCAGCAGCTTGTTTCCAGACGCAGATACGCAGTATTTT. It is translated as CASSLFPDADTQYF.

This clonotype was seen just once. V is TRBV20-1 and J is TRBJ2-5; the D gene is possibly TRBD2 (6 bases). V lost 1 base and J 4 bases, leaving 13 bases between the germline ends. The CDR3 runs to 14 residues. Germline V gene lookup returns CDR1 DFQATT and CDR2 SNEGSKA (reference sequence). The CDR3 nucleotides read TGCAGTGCTAGAGCTCCAGAGGAGGGAGAGACCCAGTACTTC. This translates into CSARAPEEGETQYF.

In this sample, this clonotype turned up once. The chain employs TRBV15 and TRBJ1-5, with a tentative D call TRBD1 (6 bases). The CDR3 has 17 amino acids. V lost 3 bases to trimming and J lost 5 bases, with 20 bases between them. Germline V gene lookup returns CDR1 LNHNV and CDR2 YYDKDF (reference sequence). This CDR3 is CATSRGVGGGGYQPQHF. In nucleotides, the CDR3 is TGTGCCACCAGCAGGGGGGTCGGTGGGGGCGGATATCAGCCCCAGCATTTT.

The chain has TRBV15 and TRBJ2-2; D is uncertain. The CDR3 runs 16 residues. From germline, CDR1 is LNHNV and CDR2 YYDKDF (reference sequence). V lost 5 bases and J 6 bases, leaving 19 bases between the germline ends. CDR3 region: CATSGSLGPFSGELFF. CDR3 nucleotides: TGTGCCACCAGCGGATCCCTAGGGCCGTTCTCCGGGGAGCTGTTTTTT.

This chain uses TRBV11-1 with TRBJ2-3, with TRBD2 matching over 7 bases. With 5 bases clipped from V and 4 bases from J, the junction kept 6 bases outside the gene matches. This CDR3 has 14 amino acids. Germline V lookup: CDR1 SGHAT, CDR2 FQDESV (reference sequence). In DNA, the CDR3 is TGTGCCAGCAGCCTCGGACTAGACCCAGATACGCAGTATTTT. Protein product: CASSLGLDPDTQYF.